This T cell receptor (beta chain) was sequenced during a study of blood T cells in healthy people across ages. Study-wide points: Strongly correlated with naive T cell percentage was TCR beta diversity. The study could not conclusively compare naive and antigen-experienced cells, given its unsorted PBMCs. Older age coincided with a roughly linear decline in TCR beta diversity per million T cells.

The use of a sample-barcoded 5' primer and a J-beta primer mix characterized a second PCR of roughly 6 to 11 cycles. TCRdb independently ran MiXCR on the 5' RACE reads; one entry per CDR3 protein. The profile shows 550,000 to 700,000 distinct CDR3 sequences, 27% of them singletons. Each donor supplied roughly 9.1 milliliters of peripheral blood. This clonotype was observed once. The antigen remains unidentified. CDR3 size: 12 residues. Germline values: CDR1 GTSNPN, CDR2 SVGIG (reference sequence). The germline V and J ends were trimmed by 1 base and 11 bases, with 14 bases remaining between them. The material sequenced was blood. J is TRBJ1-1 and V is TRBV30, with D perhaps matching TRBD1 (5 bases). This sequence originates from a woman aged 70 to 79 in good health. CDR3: CAWSGGESEAFF. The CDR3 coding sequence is TGTGCCTGGAGTGGGGGCGAGAGTGAGGCTTTCTTT.